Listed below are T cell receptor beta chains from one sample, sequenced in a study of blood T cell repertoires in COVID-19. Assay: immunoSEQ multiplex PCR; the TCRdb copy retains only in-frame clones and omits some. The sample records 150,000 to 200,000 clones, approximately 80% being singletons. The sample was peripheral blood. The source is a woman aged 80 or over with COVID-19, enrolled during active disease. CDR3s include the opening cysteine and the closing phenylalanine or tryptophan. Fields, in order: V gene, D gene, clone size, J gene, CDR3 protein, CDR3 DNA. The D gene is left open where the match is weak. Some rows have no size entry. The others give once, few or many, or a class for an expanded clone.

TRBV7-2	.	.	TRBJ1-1	CASSLGWRTEAFF	TGTGCCAGCAGCTTAGGTTGGAGGACTGAAGCTTTCTTT
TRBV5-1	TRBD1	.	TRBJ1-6	CASSLGQGGNSPLHF	TGCGCCAGCAGCTTGGGACAGGGCGGCAATTCACCCCTCCACTTT
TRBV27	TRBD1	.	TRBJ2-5	CASSHRDRKETQYF	TGTGCCAGCAGTCATCGGGACAGGAAGGAGACCCAGTACTTC
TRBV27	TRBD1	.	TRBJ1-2	CASSQTGYGYTF	TGTGCCAGCAGTCAGACAGGGTATGGCTACACCTTC
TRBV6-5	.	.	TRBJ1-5	CASSRQVLSNQPQHF	TGTGCCAGCAGTAGACAGGTTTTAAGCAATCAGCCCCAGCATTTT
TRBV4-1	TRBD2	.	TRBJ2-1	CASSPFGLAGGEQFF	TGCGCCAGCAGCCCCTTCGGGCTAGCGGGAGGTGAGCAGTTCTTC
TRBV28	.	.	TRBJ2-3	CASSLVRGPPDTQYF	TGTGCCAGCAGTTTAGTGCGGGGGCCCCCAGATACGCAGTATTTT
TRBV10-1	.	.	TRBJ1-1	CASSVGLMNTEAFF	TGCGCCAGCAGTGTGGGCCTCATGAACACTGAAGCTTTCTTT
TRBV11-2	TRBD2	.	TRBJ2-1	CASSLGLAGYNEQFF	TGTGCCAGCAGCTTGGGCCTAGCGGGGTACAATGAGCAGTTCTTC
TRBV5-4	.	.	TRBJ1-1	CASSVQGLNTEAFF	TGTGCCAGCAGCGTACAGGGCCTGAACACTGAAGCTTTCTTT
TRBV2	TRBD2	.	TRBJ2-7	CASLGGSGTSGRAGSYEQYF	TGTGCCAGCCTGGGGGGATCCGGGACTAGCGGGAGGGCCGGGTCCTACGAGCAGTACTTC
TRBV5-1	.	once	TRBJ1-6	CASSEGLNSPLHF	TGCGCCAGCAGCGAGGGCCTGAACTCACCCCTCCACTTT
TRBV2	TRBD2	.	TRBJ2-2	CASNTLAGGPNTGELFF	TGTGCCAGCAACACACTAGCGGGGGGGCCGAACACCGGGGAGCTGTTTTTT
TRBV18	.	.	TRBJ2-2	CASSPMQLAGGELFF	TGTGCCAGCTCACCAATGCAACTCGCGGGAGGGGAGCTGTTTTTT
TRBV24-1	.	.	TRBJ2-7	CATSDSGRAYEQYF	TGTGCCACCAGTGACTCCGGGAGAGCCTACGAGCAGTACTTC
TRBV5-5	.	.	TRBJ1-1	CASSQYRDTEAFF	TGTGCCAGCAGCCAATACAGGGATACTGAAGCTTTCTTT
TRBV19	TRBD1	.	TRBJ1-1	CASRPRDRGMEDTEAFF	TGTGCCAGTAGACCTCGGGACAGGGGTATGGAGGACACTGAAGCTTTCTTT